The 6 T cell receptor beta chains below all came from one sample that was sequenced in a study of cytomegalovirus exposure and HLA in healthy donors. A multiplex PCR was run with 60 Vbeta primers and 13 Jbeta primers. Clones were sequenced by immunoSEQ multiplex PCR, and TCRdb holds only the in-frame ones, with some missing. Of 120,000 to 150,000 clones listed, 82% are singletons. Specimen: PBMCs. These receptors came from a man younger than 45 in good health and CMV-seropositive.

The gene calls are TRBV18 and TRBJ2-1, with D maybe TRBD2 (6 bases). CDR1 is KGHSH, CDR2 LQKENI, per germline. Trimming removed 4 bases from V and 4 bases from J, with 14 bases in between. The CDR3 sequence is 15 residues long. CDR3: CASSRRESEYNEQFF. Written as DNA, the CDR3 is TGTGCCAGCTCACGGAGGGAAAGCGAGTACAATGAGCAGTTCTTC.

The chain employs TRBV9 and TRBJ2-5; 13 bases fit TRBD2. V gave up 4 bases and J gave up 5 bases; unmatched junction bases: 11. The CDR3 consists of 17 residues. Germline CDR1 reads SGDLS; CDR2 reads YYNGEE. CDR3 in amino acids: CASSRTGTSGMGETQYF. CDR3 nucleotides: TGTGCCAGCAGCCGAACAGGGACTAGCGGGATGGGGGAGACCCAGTACTTC.

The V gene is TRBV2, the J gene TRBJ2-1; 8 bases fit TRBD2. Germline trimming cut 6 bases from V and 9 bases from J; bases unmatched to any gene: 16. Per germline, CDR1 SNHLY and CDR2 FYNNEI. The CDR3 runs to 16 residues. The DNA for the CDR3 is TGTGCCAGCAGCCTTATCGGTGGCGGGGGGTCAGGTGAGCAGTTCTTC. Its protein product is CASSLIGGGGSGEQFF.

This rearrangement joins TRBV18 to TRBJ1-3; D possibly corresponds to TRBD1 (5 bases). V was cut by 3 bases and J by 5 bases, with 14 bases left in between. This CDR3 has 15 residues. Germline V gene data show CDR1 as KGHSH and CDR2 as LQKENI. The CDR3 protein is CASSPVPTERNTIYF. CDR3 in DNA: TGTGCCAGCTCACCTGTTCCGACAGAACGAAACACCATATATTTT.

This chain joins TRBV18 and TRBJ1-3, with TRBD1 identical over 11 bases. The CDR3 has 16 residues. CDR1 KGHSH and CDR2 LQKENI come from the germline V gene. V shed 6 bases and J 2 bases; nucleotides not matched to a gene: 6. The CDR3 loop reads CASSPGTGGAGNTIYF. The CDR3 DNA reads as TGTGCCAGCTCCCCGGGGACAGGGGGTGCTGGAAACACCATATATTTT.

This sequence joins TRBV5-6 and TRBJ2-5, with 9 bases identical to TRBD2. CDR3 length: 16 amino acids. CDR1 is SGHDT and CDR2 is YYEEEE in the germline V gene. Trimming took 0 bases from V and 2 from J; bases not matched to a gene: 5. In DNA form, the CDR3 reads TGTGCCAGCAGCTTGGTTGGAACTAGCGGGCAAGAGACCCAGTACTTC. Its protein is CASSLVGTSGQETQYF.